The next 11 T cell receptor beta chains were all read from a single sample in a study of T cells after yellow fever vaccination. TCRdb re-called the 5' RACE reads through MiXCR, storing one row per CDR3 protein. The profile shows 300,000 to 350,000 distinct CDR3 sequences, 3.5% to 4.5% of them singletons. This specimen was PBMCs, taken 15 days after the yellow fever booster vaccination. These receptors were taken from a man younger than 35 who received the YFV17D yellow fever vaccine.

This sequence joins TRBV19 and TRBJ2-7; 9 positions agree with TRBD1. CDR1 and CDR2 from the germline V gene are LNHDA and SQIVND (reference sequence). The length of the CDR3 is 15 residues. V gave up 5 bases and J gave up 1 base; unmatched junction bases: 6. The CDR3: CASSATGTGSYEQYV. In DNA form, the CDR3 reads TGTGCCAGTAGTGCCACCGGGACAGGGTCCTACGAGCAGTACGTC.

There are a few counts of this clonotype. The J gene is TRBJ2-5, the V gene TRBV7-8, with TRBD2 identical over 7 bases. V lost 2 bases, J lost 5 bases, and 8 bases stayed unmatched. Germline CDR1 is SGHVS and CDR2 is FQNEAQ. The CDR3 has 15 amino acids. CDR3 residues: CASSLSPAGTETQYF. CDR3 nucleotides: TGTGCCAGCAGCTTATCCCCAGCGGGGACCGAGACCCAGTACTTC.

The rearrangement joins TRBV20-1 to TRBJ1-1; maybe TRBD1 (6 bases). V lost 6 bases and J lost 6, with 14 bases in between. Germline CDR1 and CDR2: DFQATT and SNEGSKA (reference sequence). The CDR3 runs to 12 residues. CDR3 DNA sequence: TGCAGTGCAGGGGGGGGGGTGCCTGAAGCTTTCTTT. Its protein product is CSAGGGVPEAFF.

This clonotype has ten or more counts. The rearrangement uses TRBV7-2 and TRBJ2-7; D is uncertain. CDR1 is SGHTA, CDR2 FQGNSA, per germline. V was trimmed by 1 base and J by 0 bases, leaving 13 bases between them. The CDR3 has 16 amino acids. CDR3: CASSLDSDASSYEQYF. The CDR3 DNA sequence: TGTGCCAGCAGCTTAGATTCGGACGCGAGCTCCTACGAGCAGTACTTC.

This clonotype was observed many times. The chain employs TRBV5-1 and TRBJ2-3; D not resolved. Germline CDR1 and CDR2: SGHRS and YFSETQ. The CDR3 runs 17 residues. V was trimmed by 3 bases and J by 4 bases, leaving 21 bases between them. The CDR3 region has the DNA TGCGCCAGCAGCTCGACGTATACCCGACCCCGGGCAGATACGCAGTATTTT. The encoded protein is CASSSTYTRPRADTQYF.

This clonotype was recorded at least ten times. The V and J genes are TRBV25-1 and TRBJ2-5, with 8 positions matching TRBD2. Germline V gene lookup returns CDR1 MGHDK and CDR2 SYGVNS. The CDR3 totals 16 residues. Trimming removed 0 bases from V and 5 bases from J; junction bases left unmatched: 8. CDR3 residues: CASSEYSGGARETQYF. CDR3 DNA: TGTGCCAGCAGTGAATATTCCGGGGGGGCTCGGGAGACCCAGTACTTC.

Notes on this clonotype: A junction end diverges from the germline sequence, so it may reflect a read error. V usage is TRBV6-2 or TRBV6-3 and J usage is TRBJ2-5; D ambiguous. The CDR3 contains 13 residues. CDR1 and CDR2 (germline): MNHEY, SVGEGT. This CDR3 is CAGRRINHETQYF. CDR3 DNA sequence: TGTGCCGGCCGAAGGATAAACCACGAGACCCAGTACTTC.

V usage is TRBV4-3 and J usage is TRBJ2-3, with 9 bases aligning to TRBD1. V was clipped by 4 bases and J by 2 bases; unmatched bases: 4. Germline V gene lookup returns CDR1 LGHNA and CDR2 YSLEER. The length of the CDR3 is 15 residues. CDR3 sequence: CASSRDRVLTDTQYF. In DNA, the CDR3 is TGCGCCAGCAGCCGGGACAGGGTACTCACAGATACGCAGTATTTT.

This clonotype has a count of ten or more. The chain has TRBV5-1 and TRBJ2-7; tentatively, D is TRBD1 (5 bases). CDR1 is SGHRS and CDR2 is YFSETQ in the germline V gene. The CDR3 runs 15 residues. Trimming removed 0 bases from V and 5 bases from J, with 15 bases in between. The CDR3 loop reads CASSLEGQGSDEQYV. The CDR3 nucleotides read TGCGCCAGCAGCTTGGAAGGGCAGGGCAGCGACGAGCAGTACGTC.

The table lists this clonotype with many counts. This chain uses TRBV15 with TRBJ1-4; possible D gene TRBD1, 6 bases. This CDR3 is 15 amino acids long. V lost 4 bases and J 2 bases, leaving 11 bases between the germline ends. In germline, CDR1 is LNHNV, CDR2 YYDKDF (reference sequence). The CDR3 reads CATSTAGATNEKLFF. CDR3 DNA: TGTGCCACCAGCACAGCAGGGGCTACTAATGAAAAACTGTTTTTT.

This chain links TRBV12-3 or TRBV12-4 with TRBJ2-5, with D hard to call. V lost 9 bases to trimming and J lost 6 bases, with 17 bases between them. The length of the CDR3 is 13 residues. CDR3: CASKPQEGQTQYF. CDR3 DNA: TGTGCCAGTAAGCCCCAGGAAGGGCAGACCCAGTACTTC.